This is a list of T cell receptor beta chains from one sample in a study of graft-versus-host responses after intestinal transplantation. Method: immunoSEQ multiplex PCR; TCRdb's copy keeps in-frame clones and lacks some. The data contain 50,000 to 75,000 clones, about 89% of them singletons. Sequenced material: ileum tissue, taken roughly 54 weeks after transplant. Receptors originate from a human patient who received an intestinal transplant, so some T cells may come from the graft donor. The CDR3 runs from the conserved cysteine through the conserved F or W. Fields, in order: D gene, J gene, clone size, V gene, CDR3 DNA, CDR3 protein. A D gene is named only where the DNA matches it firmly. Clone size is shown for a subset of rows, as once, few, many or a class of expanded clone.

>TRBD2|TRBJ2-3|.|TRBV6-1
TGTGCCAGCAGACTAGCGGGGCCACCACGTGGTACGCAGTATTTT
CASRLAGPPRGTQYF
>.|TRBJ1-1|.|TRBV6-5
TGTGCCAGCAGTTACTCGACGGGGACCAGGGGAGAAGCTTTCTTT
CASSYSTGTRGEAFF
>.|TRBJ2-2|.|TRBV5-4
TGTGCCAGCAGCCAATCGGGAGCGACCGGGGAGCTGTTTTTT
CASSQSGATGELFF
>.|TRBJ1-5|.|TRBV29-1
TGCAGCGTCCGACAGGGCAATCAGCCCCAGCATTTT
CSVRQGNQPQHF
>.|TRBJ2-5|.|TRBV4-1
TGCGCCAGCAGCCAAGGGTTGGTGACAGAGACCCAGTACTTC
CASSQGLVTETQYF
>.|TRBJ1-2|.|TRBV9
TGTGCCAGCAGCGTAGGAGCGACCCTCTATGGCTACACCTTC
CASSVGATLYGYTF
>TRBD2|TRBJ2-3|.|TRBV7-6
TGTGCCAGCAGCTTTACTAGCGGGGGCACTAGCACAGATACGCAGTATTTT
CASSFTSGGTSTDTQYF
>.|TRBJ2-2|once|TRBV7-3
TGTGCCAGCAGCCCAAAGGGCCATGCCGGGGAGCTGTTTTTT
CASSPKGHAGELFF
>.|TRBJ1-5|.|TRBV6-6
TGTGCCAGCAGTTACACGGTGGGTCAGCCCCAGCATTTT
CASSYTVGQPQHF
>TRBD2|TRBJ2-3|once|TRBV6-6
TGTGCCACCGGACCGACTAGCGGCGAAGATACGCAGTATTTT
CATGPTSGEDTQYF
>TRBD2|TRBJ2-3|.|TRBV9
TGTGCCAGCAGCCCCCTAGCGGGAGGTACAGATACGCAGTATTTT
CASSPLAGGTDTQYF
>.|TRBJ1-3|.|TRBV14
TGTGCCAGCAGCTCCCAGAAGAGCTCTGGAAACACCATATATTTT
CASSSQKSSGNTIYF
>TRBD2|TRBJ2-2|.|TRBV5-1
TGCGCCAGCAGCTTGAGCGGGGACACCGGGGAGCTGTTTTTT
CASSLSGDTGELFF
>.|TRBJ1-1|.|TRBV19
TGTGCCAGTAGTCATACAGTCTCCGTGGCTGAAGCTTTCTTT
CASSHTVSVAEAFF
>TRBD2|TRBJ2-1|.|TRBV6-4
TGTGCCAGCAGCGCTAGCGGGGAACCCTACAATGAGCAGTTCTTC
CASSASGEPYNEQFF
>TRBD1|TRBJ2-3|.|TRBV7-3
TGTGCCAGCAGCTTCGGGACAGGGTCAGCAGATACGCAGTATTTT
CASSFGTGSADTQYF
>.|TRBJ2-3|once|TRBV11-2
TGTGCCAGCAGCTTAGTTGGCAACACAGATACGCAGTATTTT
CASSLVGNTDTQYF
>.|TRBJ2-3|.|TRBV7-3
TGTGCCAGCAGCTCGAATGGATTCACAGATACGCAGTATTTT
CASSSNGFTDTQYF
>.|TRBJ2-7|.|TRBV2
TGTGCCAGCAGTCCCCTTATCAGACAGCCTTACGAGCAGTACTTC
CASSPLIRQPYEQYF
>.|TRBJ1-1|.|TRBV28
TGTGCCAGCAGCTCGACAGACATGAACACTGAAGCTTTCTTT
CASSSTDMNTEAFF
>.|TRBJ1-5|once|TRBV29-1
TGCAGCGTAAGACGGGACCCTAATCAGCCCCAGCATTTT
CSVRRDPNQPQHF
>TRBD2|TRBJ2-7|.|TRBV4-1
TGCGCCAGCAGCCAAGTTCCTGGGGGGGACTACGAGCAGTACTTC
CASSQVPGGDYEQYF
>.|TRBJ1-5|.|TRBV6-1
TGTGCCAGCAGTGTTGTGACATTTAGCAATCAGCCCCAGCATTTT
CASSVVTFSNQPQHF
>TRBD2|TRBJ2-3|.|TRBV6-5
TGTGCCAGTCGGGAGGGGCGCACAGATACGCAGTATTTT
CASREGRTDTQYF
>.|TRBJ2-2|.|TRBV7-9
TGTGCCAGCAGTCCCTTGTGGGGAATCGGGGAGCTGTTTTTT
CASSPLWGIGELFF
>TRBD1|TRBJ1-2|.|TRBV28
TGTGCCAGCAGTGACTACAGGGGGCAGGACTATGGCTACACCTTC
CASSDYRGQDYGYTF
>TRBD2|TRBJ2-4|.|TRBV5-1
TGCGCCAGCATCGGAGCGGGATGGGAGGCCAAAAACATTCAGTACTTC
CASIGAGWEAKNIQYF
>.|TRBJ2-3|once|TRBV9
TGTGCCAGCAGCGTTACCACAGATACGCAGTATTTT
CASSVTTDTQYF
>TRBD2|TRBJ2-3|.|TRBV30
TGTGCCTGGAGTGTACTAGCGGGATCGGCAGATACGCAGTATTTT
CAWSVLAGSADTQYF
>TRBD2|TRBJ2-2|once|TRBV5-5
TGTGCCAGCAGCTCGAGCGGGGTCGCCACCGGGGAGCTGTTTTTT
CASSSSGVATGELFF
>TRBD2|TRBJ2-1|once|TRBV9
TGTGCCAGCAGCGCAGGGACTAGGGATGAGCAGTTCTTC
CASSAGTRDEQFF